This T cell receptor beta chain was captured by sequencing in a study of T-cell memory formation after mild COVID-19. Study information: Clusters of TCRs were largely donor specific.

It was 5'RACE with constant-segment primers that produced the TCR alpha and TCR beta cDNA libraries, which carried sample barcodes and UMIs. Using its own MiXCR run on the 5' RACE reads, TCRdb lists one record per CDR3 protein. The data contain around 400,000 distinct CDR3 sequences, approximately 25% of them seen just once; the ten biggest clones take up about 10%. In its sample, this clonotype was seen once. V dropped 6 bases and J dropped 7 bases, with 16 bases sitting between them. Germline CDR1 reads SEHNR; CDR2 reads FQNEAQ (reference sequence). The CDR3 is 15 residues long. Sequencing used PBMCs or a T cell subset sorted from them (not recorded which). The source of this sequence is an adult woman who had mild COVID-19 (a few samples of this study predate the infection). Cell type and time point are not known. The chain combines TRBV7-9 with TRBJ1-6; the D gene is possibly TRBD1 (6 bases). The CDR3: CASSRGGRKNSPLHF. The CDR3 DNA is TGTGCCAGCAGTCGAGGGGGACGGAAGAATTCACCCCTCCACTTT.